This TCR beta chain was sequenced for a study of OX40 agonist ivuxolimab in advanced cancers. Assay: immunoSEQ multiplex PCR; the TCRdb copy retains only in-frame clones and omits some. The table has 65,000 to 90,000 clones, around nine tenths seen once; the top ten hold about 0.8%. The study, taken as a whole, reports: CD4+ and CD8+ T cells in blood underwent clonal expansion by week 6 at 0.1 to 3.0 mg/kg.

Details on this clone: What it binds is unknown.

The sample was CD4+ or CD8+ T cells sorted from blood, taken in a trial of the OX40 agonist ivuxolimab. The clonotype originates from an adult with an advanced solid tumor such as melanoma, head and neck, liver or kidney cancer.

CDR3 in amino acids: CSVEASGHAYNEQFF. In DNA form, the CDR3 reads TGCAGCGTTGAAGCTAGCGGGCACGCCTACAATGAGCAGTTCTTC. The chain combines TRBV29-1 with TRBJ2-1; 8 bases are shared with TRBD2. Germline V gene lookup returns CDR1 SQVTM and CDR2 ANQGSEA. Germline trimming cut 1 base from V and 2 bases from J; bases unmatched to any gene: 4. The CDR3 sequence is 15 residues long.